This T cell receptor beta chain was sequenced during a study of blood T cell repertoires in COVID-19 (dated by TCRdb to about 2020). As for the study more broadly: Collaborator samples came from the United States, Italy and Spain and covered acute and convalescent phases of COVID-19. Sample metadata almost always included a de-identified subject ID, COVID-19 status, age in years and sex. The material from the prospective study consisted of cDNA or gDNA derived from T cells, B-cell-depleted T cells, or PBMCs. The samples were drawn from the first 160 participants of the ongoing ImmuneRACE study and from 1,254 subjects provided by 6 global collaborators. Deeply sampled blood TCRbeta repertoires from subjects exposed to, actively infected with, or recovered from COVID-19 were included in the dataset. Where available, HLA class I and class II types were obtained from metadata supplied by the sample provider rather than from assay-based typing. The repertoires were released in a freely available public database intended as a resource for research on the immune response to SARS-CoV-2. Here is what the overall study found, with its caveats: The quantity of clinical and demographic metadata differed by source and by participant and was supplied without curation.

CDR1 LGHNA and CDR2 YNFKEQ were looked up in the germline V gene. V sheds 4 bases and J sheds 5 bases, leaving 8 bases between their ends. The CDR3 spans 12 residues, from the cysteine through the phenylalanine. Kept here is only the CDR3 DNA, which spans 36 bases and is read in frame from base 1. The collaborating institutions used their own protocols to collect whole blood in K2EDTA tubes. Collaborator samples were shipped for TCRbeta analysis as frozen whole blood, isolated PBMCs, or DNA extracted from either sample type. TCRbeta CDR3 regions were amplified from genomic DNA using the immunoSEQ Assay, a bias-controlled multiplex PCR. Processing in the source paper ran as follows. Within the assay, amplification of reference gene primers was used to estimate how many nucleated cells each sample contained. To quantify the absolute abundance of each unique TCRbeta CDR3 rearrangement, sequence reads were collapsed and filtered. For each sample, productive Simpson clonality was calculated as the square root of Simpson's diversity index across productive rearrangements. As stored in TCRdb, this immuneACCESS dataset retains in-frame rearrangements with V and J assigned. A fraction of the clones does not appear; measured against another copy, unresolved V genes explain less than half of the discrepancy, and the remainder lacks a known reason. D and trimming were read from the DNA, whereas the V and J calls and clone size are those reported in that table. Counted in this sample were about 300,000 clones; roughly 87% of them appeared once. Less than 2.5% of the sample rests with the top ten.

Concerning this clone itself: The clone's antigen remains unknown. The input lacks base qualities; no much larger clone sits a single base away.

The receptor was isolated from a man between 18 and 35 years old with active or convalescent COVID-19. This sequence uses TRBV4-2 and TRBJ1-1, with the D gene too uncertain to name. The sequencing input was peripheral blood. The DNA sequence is TGTGCCAGCAGCCTTACGGGGACTGAAGCTTTCTTT. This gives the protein CASSLTGTEAFF.